This T cell receptor beta chain was observed in a study of patients and donors after allogeneic stem cell transplantation. In TCRdb, the RT-PCR reads were re-called with MiXCR into one record per CDR3 protein. Here the sample spans approximately 410,000 distinct CDR3 sequences, 16% being singletons. CDR1 SGHRS and CDR2 YFSETQ come from the germline V gene. CDR3 length: 14 amino acids. V lost 6 bases, J lost 3 bases, and 14 bases lay in between. This chain joins TRBV5-1 and TRBJ2-3, with D unclear. This clonotype was sampled from a human donor who was either an allogeneic HSCT recipient or a stem cell or donor lymphocyte infusion donor (not recorded which). It is not recorded whose cells these are; they may come from a transplant donor. The sequenced sample consisted of blood, either unsorted or a sorted T cell fraction (not recorded which). The CDR3 protein is CASNLARATDTQYF. CDR3 DNA sequence: TGCGCCAGCAACCTCGCTAGGGCAACAGATACGCAGTATTTT.